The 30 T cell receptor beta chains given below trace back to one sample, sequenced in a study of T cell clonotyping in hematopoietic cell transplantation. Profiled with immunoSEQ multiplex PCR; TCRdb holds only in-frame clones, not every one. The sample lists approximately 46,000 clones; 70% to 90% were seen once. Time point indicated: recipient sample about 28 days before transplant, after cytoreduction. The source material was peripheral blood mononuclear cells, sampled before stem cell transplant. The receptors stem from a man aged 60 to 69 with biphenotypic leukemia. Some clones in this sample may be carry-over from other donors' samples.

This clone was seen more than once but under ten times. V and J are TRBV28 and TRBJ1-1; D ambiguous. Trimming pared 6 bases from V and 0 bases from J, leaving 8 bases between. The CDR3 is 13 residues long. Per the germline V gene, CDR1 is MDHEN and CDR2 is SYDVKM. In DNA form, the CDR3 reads TGTGCCAGCAGCCAGCTTTTGAACACTGAAGCTTTCTTT. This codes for CASSQLLNTEAFF.

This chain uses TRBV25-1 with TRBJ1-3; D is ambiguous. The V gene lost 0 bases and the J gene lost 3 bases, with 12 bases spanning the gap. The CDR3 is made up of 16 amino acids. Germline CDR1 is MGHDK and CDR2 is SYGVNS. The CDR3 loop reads CASSEYEATFGNTIYF. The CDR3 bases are TGTGCCAGCAGTGAATATGAAGCCACGTTTGGAAACACCATATATTTT. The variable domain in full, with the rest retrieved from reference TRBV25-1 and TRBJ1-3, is EADIYQTPRYLVIGTGKKITLECSQTMGHDKMYWYQQDPGMELHLIHYSYGVNSTEKGDLSSESTVSRIRTEHFPLTLESARPSHTSQYLCASSEYEATFGNTIYFGEGSWLTVV.

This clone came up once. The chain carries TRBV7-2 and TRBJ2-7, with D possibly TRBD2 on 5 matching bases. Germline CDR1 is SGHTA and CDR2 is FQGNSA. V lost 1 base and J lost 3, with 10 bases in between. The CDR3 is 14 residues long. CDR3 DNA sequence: TGTGCCAGCAGCTTAGTGGGAGCGAGCTACGAGCAGTACTTC. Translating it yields CASSLVGASYEQYF.

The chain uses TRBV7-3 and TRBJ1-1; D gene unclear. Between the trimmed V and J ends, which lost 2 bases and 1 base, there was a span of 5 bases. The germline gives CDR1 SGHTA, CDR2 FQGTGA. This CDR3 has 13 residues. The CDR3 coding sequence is TGTGCCAGCAGCTTACCGTCGAACACTGAAGCTTTCTTT. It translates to CASSLPSNTEAFF.

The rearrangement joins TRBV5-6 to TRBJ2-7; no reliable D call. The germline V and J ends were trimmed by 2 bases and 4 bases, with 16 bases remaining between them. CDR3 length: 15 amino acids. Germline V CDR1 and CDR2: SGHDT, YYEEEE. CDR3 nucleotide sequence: TGTGCCAGCAGCTTTTTCGTTCCGTGGGGATACGAGCAGTACTTC. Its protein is CASSFFVPWGYEQYF.

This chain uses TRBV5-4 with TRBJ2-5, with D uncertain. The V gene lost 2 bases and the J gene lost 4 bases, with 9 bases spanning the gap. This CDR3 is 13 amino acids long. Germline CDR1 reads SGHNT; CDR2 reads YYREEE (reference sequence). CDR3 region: CASSLIERETQYF. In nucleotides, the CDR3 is TGTGCCAGCAGCTTAATCGAACGAGAGACCCAGTACTTC.

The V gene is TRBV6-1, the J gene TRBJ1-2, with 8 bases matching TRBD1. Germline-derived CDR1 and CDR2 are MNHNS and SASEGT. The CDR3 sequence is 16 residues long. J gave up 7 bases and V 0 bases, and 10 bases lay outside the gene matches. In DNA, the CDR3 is TGTGCCAGCAGTGAAGCTTGGCAGGGGGCGGGTAGTGGCTACACCTTC. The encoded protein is CASSEAWQGAGSGYTF.

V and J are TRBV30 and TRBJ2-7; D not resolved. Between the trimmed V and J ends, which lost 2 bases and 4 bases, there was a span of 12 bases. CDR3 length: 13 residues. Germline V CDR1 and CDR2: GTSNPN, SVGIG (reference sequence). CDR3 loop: CAWSPTVFYEQYF. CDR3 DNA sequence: TGTGCCTGGAGTCCAACGGTGTTTTACGAGCAGTACTTC.

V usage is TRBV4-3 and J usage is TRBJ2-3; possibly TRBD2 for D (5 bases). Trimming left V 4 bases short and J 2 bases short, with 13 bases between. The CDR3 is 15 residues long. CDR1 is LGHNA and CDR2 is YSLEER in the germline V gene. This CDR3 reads CASSPVSGITDTQYF. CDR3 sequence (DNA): TGCGCCAGCAGCCCAGTTTCCGGGATCACAGATACGCAGTATTTT.

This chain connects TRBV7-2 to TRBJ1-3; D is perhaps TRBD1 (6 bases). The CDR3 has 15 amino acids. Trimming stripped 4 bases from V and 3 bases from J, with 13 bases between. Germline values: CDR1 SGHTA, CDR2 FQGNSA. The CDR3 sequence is CASSSSGDFGNTIYF. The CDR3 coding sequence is TGTGCCAGCAGCTCATCAGGGGATTTTGGAAACACCATATATTTT.

The CDR3 reads CASSPRAAGDNEQFF. The CDR3 nucleotides are TGTGCCAGCAGCCCCCGAGCGGCAGGGGACAATGAGCAGTTCTTC. This rearrangement joins TRBV4-2 to TRBJ2-1; D is possibly TRBD1 (6 bases). V was shortened by 4 bases and J by 5 bases, with 15 bases between the two germline ends. Germline CDR1 and CDR2: LGHNA and YNFKEQ. The CDR3 spans 15 residues.

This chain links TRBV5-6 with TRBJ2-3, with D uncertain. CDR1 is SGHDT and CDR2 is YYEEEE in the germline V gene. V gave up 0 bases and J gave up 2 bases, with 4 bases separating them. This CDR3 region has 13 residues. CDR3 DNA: TGTGCCAGCAGCTTGGGCAACACAGATACGCAGTATTTT. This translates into CASSLGNTDTQYF.

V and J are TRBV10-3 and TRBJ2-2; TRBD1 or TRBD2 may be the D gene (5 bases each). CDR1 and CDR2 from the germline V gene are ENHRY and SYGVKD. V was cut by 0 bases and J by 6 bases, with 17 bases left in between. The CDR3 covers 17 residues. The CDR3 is CAISESSQRGTAGELFF. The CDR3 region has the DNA TGTGCCATCAGTGAGTCGTCACAGCGAGGGACCGCCGGGGAGCTGTTTTTT.

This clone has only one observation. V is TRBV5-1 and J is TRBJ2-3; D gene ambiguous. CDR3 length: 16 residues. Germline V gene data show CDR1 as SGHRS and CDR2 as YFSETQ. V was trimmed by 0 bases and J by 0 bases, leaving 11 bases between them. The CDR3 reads CASSLDGQLSTDTQYF. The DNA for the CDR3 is TGCGCCAGCAGCTTGGACGGGCAGCTTAGCACAGATACGCAGTATTTT.

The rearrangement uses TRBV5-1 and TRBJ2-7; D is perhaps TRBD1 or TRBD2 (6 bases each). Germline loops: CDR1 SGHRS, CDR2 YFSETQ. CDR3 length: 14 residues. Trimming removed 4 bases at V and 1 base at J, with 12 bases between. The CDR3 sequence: CASSGGTPSYEQYF. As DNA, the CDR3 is TGCGCCAGCAGCGGCGGGACACCATCCTACGAGCAGTACTTC.

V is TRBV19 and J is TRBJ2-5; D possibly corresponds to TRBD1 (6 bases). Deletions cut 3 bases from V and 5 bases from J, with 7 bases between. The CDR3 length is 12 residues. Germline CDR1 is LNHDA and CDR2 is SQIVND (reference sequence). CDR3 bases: TGTGCCAGTAGTATTGGGGGCGAGACCCAGTACTTC. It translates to CASSIGGETQYF.

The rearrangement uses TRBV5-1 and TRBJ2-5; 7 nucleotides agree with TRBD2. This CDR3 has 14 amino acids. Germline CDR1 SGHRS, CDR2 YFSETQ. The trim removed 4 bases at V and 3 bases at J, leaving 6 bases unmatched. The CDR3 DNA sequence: TGCGCCAGCAGCCGGGGGGTAGGGGAAGAGACCCAGTACTTC. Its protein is CASSRGVGEETQYF.

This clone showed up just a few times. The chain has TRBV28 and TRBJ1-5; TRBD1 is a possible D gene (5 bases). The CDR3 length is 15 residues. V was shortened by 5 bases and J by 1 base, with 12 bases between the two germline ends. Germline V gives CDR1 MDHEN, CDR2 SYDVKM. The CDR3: CASSEGRDSNQPQHF. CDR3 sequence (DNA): TGTGCCAGCAGTGAGGGCCGGGACAGCAATCAGCCCCAGCATTTT. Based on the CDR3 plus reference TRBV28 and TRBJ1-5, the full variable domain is DVKVTQSSRYLVKRTGEKVFLECVQDMDHENMFWYRQDPGLGLRLIYFSYDVKMKEKGDIPEGYSVSREKKERFSLILESASTNQTSMYLCASSEGRDSNQPQHFGDGTRLSIL.

The CDR3, as DNA: TGCGCCAGCAGCTTGCAACCCGGAGGTATCTACGAGCAGTACTTC. Translated, it gives CASSLQPGGIYEQYF. The chain employs TRBV5-1 and TRBJ2-7; perhaps TRBD2 as D (5 bases). This CDR3 comprises 15 residues. The V end lost 1 base, the J end lost 3 bases, and 14 bases lay between the germline ends. Germline assignment: CDR1 SGHRS and CDR2 YFSETQ.

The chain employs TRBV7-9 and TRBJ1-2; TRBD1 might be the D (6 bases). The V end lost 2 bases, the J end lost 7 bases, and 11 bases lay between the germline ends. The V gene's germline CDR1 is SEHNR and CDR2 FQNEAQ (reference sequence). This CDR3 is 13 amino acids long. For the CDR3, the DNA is TGTGCCAGCAGCTTATTACAGGGACTTGGCTACACCTTC. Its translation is CASSLLQGLGYTF.

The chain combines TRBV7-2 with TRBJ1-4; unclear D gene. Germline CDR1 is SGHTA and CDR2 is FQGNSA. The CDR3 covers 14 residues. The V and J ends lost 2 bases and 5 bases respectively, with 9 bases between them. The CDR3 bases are TGTGCCAGCAGCTTAACTGTCTTAAATGAAAAACTGTTTTTT. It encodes CASSLTVLNEKLFF. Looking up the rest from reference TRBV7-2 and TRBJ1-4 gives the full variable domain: GAGVSQSPSNKVTEKGKDVELRCDPISGHTALYWYRQSLGQGLEFLIYFQGNSAPDKSGLPSDRFSAERTGGSVSTLTIQRTQQEDSAVYLCASSLTVLNEKLFFGSGTQLSVL.

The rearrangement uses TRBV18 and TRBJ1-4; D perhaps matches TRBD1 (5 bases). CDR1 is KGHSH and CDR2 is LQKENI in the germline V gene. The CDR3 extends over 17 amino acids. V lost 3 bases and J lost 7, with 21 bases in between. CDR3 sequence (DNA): TGTGCCAGCTCACCCACACTTCGAGGGGAAGCTAGTGAAAAACTGTTTTTT. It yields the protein CASSPTLRGEASEKLFF.

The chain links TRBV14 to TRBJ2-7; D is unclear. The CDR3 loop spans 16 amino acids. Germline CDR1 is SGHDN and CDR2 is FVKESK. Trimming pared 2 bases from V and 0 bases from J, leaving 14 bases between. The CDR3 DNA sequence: TGTGCCAGCAGCCAATACCGACTCAAGAGCTCCTACGAGCAGTACTTC. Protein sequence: CASSQYRLKSSYEQYF.

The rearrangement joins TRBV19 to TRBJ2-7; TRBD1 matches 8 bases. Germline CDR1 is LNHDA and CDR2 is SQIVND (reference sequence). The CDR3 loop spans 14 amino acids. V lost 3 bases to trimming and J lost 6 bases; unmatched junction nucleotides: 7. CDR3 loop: CASSMITGGSEQYF. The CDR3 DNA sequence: TGTGCCAGTAGTATGATTACAGGGGGATCCGAGCAGTACTTC. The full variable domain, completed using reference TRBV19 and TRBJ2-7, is DGGITQSPKYLFRKEGQNVTLSCEQNLNHDAMYWYRQDPGQGLRLIYYSQIVNDFQKGDIAEGYSVSREKKESFPLTVTSAQKNPTAFYLCASSMITGGSEQYFGPGTRLTVT.

The CDR3 bases are TGTGCCTGGAGTGTTGATAGCAGCGACGAGCAGTACTTC. This translates into CAWSVDSSDEQYF. The gene calls are TRBV30 and TRBJ2-7; D not certain. Trimming left V 0 bases short and J 5 bases short, with 11 bases between. Germline V CDR1 and CDR2: GTSNPN, SVGIG (reference sequence). There are 13 residues in the CDR3.

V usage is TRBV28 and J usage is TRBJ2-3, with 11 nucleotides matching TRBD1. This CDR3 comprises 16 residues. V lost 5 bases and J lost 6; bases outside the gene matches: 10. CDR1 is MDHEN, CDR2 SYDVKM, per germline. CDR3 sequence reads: CASSLTGTGGTDTQYF. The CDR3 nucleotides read TGTGCCAGCAGTCTAACCGGGACAGGGGGGACGGATACGCAGTATTTT.

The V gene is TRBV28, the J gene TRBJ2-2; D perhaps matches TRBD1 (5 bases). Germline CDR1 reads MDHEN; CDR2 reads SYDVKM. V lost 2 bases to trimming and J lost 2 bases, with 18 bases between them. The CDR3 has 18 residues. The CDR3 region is CASSLGGAGSFNTGELFF. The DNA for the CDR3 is TGTGCCAGCAGTTTAGGTGGGGCCGGCAGCTTCAACACCGGGGAGCTGTTTTTT. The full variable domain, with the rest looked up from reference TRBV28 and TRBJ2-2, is DVKVTQSSRYLVKRTGEKVFLECVQDMDHENMFWYRQDPGLGLRLIYFSYDVKMKEKGDIPEGYSVSREKKERFSLILESASTNQTSMYLCASSLGGAGSFNTGELFFGEGSRLTVL.

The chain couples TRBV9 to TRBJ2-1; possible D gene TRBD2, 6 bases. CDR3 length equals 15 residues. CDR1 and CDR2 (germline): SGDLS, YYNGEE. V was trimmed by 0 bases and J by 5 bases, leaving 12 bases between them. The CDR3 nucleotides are TGTGCCAGCAGCGTAGCGGCTAGCGAGAACAATGAGCAGTTCTTC. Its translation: CASSVAASENNEQFF.

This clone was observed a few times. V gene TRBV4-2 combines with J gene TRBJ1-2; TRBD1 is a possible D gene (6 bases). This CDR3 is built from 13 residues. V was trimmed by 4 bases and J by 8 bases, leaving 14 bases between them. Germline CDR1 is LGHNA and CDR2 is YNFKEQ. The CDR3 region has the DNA TGTGCCAGCAGCCTACAGGGAGGAGAGGGCTACACCTTC. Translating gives CASSLQGGEGYTF.

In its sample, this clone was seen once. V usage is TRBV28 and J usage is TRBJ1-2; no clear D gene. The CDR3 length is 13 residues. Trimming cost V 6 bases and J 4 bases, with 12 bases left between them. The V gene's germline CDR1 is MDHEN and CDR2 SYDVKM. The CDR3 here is CASSPLLGYGYTF. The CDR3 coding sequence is TGTGCCAGCAGCCCTCTTCTGGGCTATGGCTACACCTTC.